This TCR beta chain was captured by sequencing in a study of blood T cell repertoires in COVID-19. Germline lookup yields CDR1 MNHNY and CDR2 SVGAGI (reference sequence). This CDR3 comprises 12 residues. Trimming stripped 9 bases from V and 3 bases from J, with 10 bases between. Profiled with immunoSEQ multiplex PCR; TCRdb holds only in-frame clones, not every one. The sample holds roughly 300,000 clones, 86% seen once. J is TRBJ2-3 and V is TRBV6-6; tentative D call: TRBD2 (6 bases). Input material: PBMCs or T cells enriched from blood (not recorded which). The TCR was taken from a woman younger than 35 who had recovered from COVID-19. CDR3 in amino acids: CASSRGTDTQYF. CDR3 sequence (DNA): TGTGCCAGTTCCCGGGGGACAGATACGCAGTATTTT.